The 22 T cell receptor beta chains below were found in one sample sequenced in a study of regulatory T cells in long-lasting Graves disease. Regarding time point: newly diagnosed GD, antithyroid drugs for less than 3 months. RNA isolated from PBMCs was used to make the TCR library. HTBI primers from iRepertoire and Arm-PCR of CDR3 regions yielded the TCR beta libraries. TCRdb called the multiplex PCR reads again in MiXCR, with one record for every CDR3 protein. The data hold roughly 610,000 distinct CDR3 sequences, with about 15% observed a single time. These data also formed part of another study, on T cells in Graves' hyperthyroidism and ophthalmopathy.

The specimen comprised peripheral blood mononuclear cells (PBMCs), sampled at new diagnosis, from a patient treated with antithyroid drugs. Every receptor here comes from a woman under 40 with Graves disease.

This clonotype came up a few times. V gene TRBV28 combines with J gene TRBJ2-7; 8 nucleotides line up with TRBD1. CDR3 length: 14 amino acids. Unmatched junction bases numbered 6, after V lost 6 bases and J lost 2 bases. Germline CDR1 MDHEN, CDR2 SYDVKM. The CDR3 region is CASRGQGDTYEQYF. CDR3 sequence (DNA): TGTGCCAGCAGAGGACAGGGTGATACCTACGAGCAGTACTTC.

V and J are TRBV29-1 and TRBJ2-4; 7 nucleotides line up with TRBD1. J gave up 4 bases and V 0 bases, and 12 bases lay outside the gene matches. CDR1 SQVTM and CDR2 ANQGSEA come from the germline V gene. The CDR3 runs 17 residues. The CDR3 coding sequence is TGCAGCGTTGAAGATCTGAGGCGGGCAGGGGGAAAAAACATTCAGTACTTC. It specifies CSVEDLRRAGGKNIQYF. The full variable domain, rest sourced from reference TRBV29-1 and TRBJ2-4, is SAVISQKPSRDICQRGTSLTIQCQVDSQVTMMFWYRQQPGQSLTLIATANQGSEATYESGFVIDKFPISRPNLTFSTLTVSNMSPEDSSIYLCSVEDLRRAGGKNIQYFGAGTRLSVL.

In its sample, this clonotype was seen many times. This chain joins TRBV30 and TRBJ1-2, with no clear D. The germline V gene encodes CDR1 GTSNPN and CDR2 SVGIG (reference sequence). The CDR3 has 12 residues. V was clipped by 8 bases and J by 4 bases, with 14 bases between them. CDR3 in DNA: TGTGCCAATCACCGGACTGGCTATGGCTACACCTTC. Translation: CANHRTGYGYTF.

This clonotype was seen more than once but under ten times. The chain uses TRBV6-2 or TRBV6-3 and TRBJ1-5; 7 bases map to TRBD1. There are 13 residues in the CDR3. CDR1 and CDR2 from the germline V gene are MNHEY and SVGEGT. The V gene end was trimmed by 5 bases and the J gene end by 6 bases; junction bases not matched to a gene: 4. The CDR3 region has the DNA TGTGCCAGCAGTGGCCCAGGGGGTCAGCCCCAGCATTTT. Its protein is CASSGPGGQPQHF.

This clonotype appeared many times. The V call is TRBV28, the J call TRBJ2-7; the D gene is possibly TRBD1 (6 bases). The CDR3 is 13 amino acids. V shed 4 bases and J shed 6 bases, with 13 bases lying between them. Germline V CDR1 and CDR2: MDHEN, SYDVKM. For the CDR3, the DNA is TGTGCCAGCAGTTCAGAACAGGGTCGCGAGCAGTACTTC. Translated, it gives CASSSEQGREQYF.

This clonotype was observed at least ten times. This chain uses TRBV6-1 with TRBJ2-3; D uncertain. CDR1 is MNHNS, CDR2 SASEGT, per germline. The CDR3 extends over 15 amino acids. Trimming removed 5 bases at V and 8 bases at J, with 20 bases between. DNA of the CDR3: TGTGCCAGCAGTCAGTCCGACGCAGTTCTCGGTACGCAGTATTTT. Protein: CASSQSDAVLGTQYF.

This clonotype is a singleton in its sample. The chain joins TRBV15 to TRBJ2-1; D is unresolved. Germline loops: CDR1 LNHNV, CDR2 YYDKDF (reference sequence). Trimming shortened V by 0 bases and J by 6 bases, and 15 bases separated the two germline ends. The CDR3 extends over 16 amino acids. In DNA, the CDR3 is TGTGCCACCAGCAGAGATCCCAGGCCTCTCTGCAATGAGCAGTTCTTC. It is translated as CATSRDPRPLCNEQFF.

This clonotype was picked up many times. The rearrangement links TRBV28 to TRBJ1-5; perhaps TRBD1 as D (6 bases). Looked up from germline, CDR1 is MDHEN and CDR2 is SYDVKM. CDR3 length equals 20 residues. Trimming cost V 2 bases and J 5 bases, with 28 bases left between them. The CDR3 spells CASSLIDWGGGRDTYQPQHF. DNA for the CDR3: TGTGCCAGCAGTTTAATCGACTGGGGTGGGGGACGGGACACTTATCAGCCCCAGCATTTT.

There are many counts of this clonotype. The rearrangement joins TRBV28 to TRBJ2-1; 10 nucleotides match TRBD2. The CDR3 consists of 17 residues. CDR1 is MDHEN and CDR2 is SYDVKM in the germline V gene. V gave up 5 bases and J gave up 8 bases; unmatched junction bases: 15. The CDR3 loop is CASSLSEPGLALHEQFF. In DNA form, the CDR3 reads TGTGCCAGCAGTCTATCCGAACCGGGACTAGCGCTCCATGAGCAGTTCTTC. Supplemented by reference TRBV28 and TRBJ2-1, the full variable domain reads DVKVTQSSRYLVKRTGEKVFLECVQDMDHENMFWYRQDPGLGLRLIYFSYDVKMKEKGDIPEGYSVSREKKERFSLILESASTNQTSMYLCASSLSEPGLALHEQFFGPGTRLTVL.

This clonotype showed up just a few times. This chain links TRBV19 with TRBJ2-7; D is perhaps TRBD2 (6 bases). CDR1 and CDR2 (germline): LNHDA, SQIVND (reference sequence). There are 15 residues in the CDR3. The V end lost 0 bases, the J end lost 2 bases, and 11 bases lay between the germline ends. The CDR3 DNA reads as TGTGCCAGTAGTATAGAGGGGGGAAATACCTACGAGCAGTACTTC. This gives the protein CASSIEGGNTYEQYF.

The chain is built from TRBV9 and TRBJ2-7; no reliable D call. Germline CDR1 is SGDLS and CDR2 is YYNGEE. The CDR3 is made up of 13 amino acids. Trimming cost V 0 bases and J 8 bases, with 12 bases left between them. CDR3: CASSVGVGYKQYF. Written as DNA, the CDR3 is TGTGCCAGCAGCGTAGGCGTGGGATACAAGCAGTACTTC.

As to this clonotype: Lacking the conserved final phenylalanine or tryptophan, this CDR3 likely reflects a read error. This rearrangement joins TRBV20-1 to TRBJ2-1; 11 bases match TRBD2. The CDR3 has 20 residues. Germline V gene lookup returns CDR1 DFQATT and CDR2 SNEGSKA (reference sequence). V lost 1 base, J lost 7 bases, and 21 bases stayed unmatched. In nucleotides, the CDR3 is TGCAGTGCTAGAGGGATTGTAAGGCTAGCGGGAGGTGCGGTTGGGAATGAGCAGTTCCTC. Encoded protein: CSARGIVRLAGGAVGNEQFL.

At least ten counts were recorded for this clonotype. The chain uses TRBV11-2 and TRBJ1-2, with D possibly matching TRBD1 (6 bases). V lost 5 bases, J lost 8 bases, and 18 bases lay in between. CDR3 length equals 14 residues. CDR1 is SGHAT and CDR2 is FQNNGV in the germline V gene. The CDR3 spells CASSLGGYRVGYTF. The DNA of the CDR3 is TGTGCCAGCAGCCTAGGGGGGTATCGGGTCGGCTACACCTTC.

This clonotype was counted only a few times. This chain connects TRBV6-2 or TRBV6-3 to TRBJ2-1; 8 bases line up with TRBD2. Unmatched junction bases numbered 4, after V lost 4 bases and J lost 2 bases. The germline CDR1 and CDR2 sequences are MNHEY and SVGEGT. This CDR3 region has 15 residues. DNA of the CDR3: TGTGCCAGCAGTTCGGGGGGGAGGACCTACAATGAGCAGTTCTTC. It encodes CASSSGGRTYNEQFF.

This clonotype was detected a few times. The chain links TRBV24-1 to TRBJ2-5, with D uncertain. The V gene lost 4 bases and the J gene lost 2 bases, with 1 base spanning the gap. This CDR3 has 11 amino acids. Germline V gene data show CDR1 as KGHDR and CDR2 as SFDVKD. CDR3 in amino acids: CATSEQETQYF. DNA of the CDR3: TGTGCCACCAGTGAACAAGAGACCCAGTACTTC.

This chain uses TRBV7-6 with TRBJ2-1; D gene ambiguous. CDR1 SGHVS and CDR2 FNYEAQ come from the germline V gene. Trimming stripped 5 bases from V and 2 bases from J, with 13 bases between. The CDR3 runs to 15 residues. CDR3 sequence reads: CASSTTFGAYNEQFF. The DNA of the CDR3 is TGTGCCAGCAGCACGACCTTCGGCGCCTACAATGAGCAGTTCTTC.

The gene calls are TRBV11-2 and TRBJ1-3; no definite D call. The germline V gene encodes CDR1 SGHAT and CDR2 FQNNGV. V was pared by 8 bases and J by 2 bases, with 10 bases between. The CDR3 has 13 amino acids. CDR3 loop: CASGSGTGNTIYF. The CDR3 bases are TGTGCCAGCGGTTCAGGAACTGGAAACACCATATATTTT.

Ten or more counts support this clonotype. The V and J genes are TRBV2 and TRBJ2-3, with D possibly being TRBD1 or TRBD2 (5 bases each). This CDR3 spans 14 amino acids. Trimming cost V 4 bases and J 5 bases, with 13 bases left between them. CDR1 SNHLY and CDR2 FYNNEI come from the germline V gene. CDR3 sequence (DNA): TGTGCCAGCAGTGGGGGGAGTGCGAAAGATACGCAGTATTTT. Translating it yields CASSGGSAKDTQYF. The complete variable domain, with remaining parts taken from reference TRBV2 and TRBJ2-3, reads EPEVTQTPSHQVTQMGQEVILRCVPISNHLYFYWYRQILGQKVEFLVSFYNNEISEKSEIFDDQFSVERPDGSNFTLKIRSTKLEDSAMYFCASSGGSAKDTQYFGPGTRLTVL.

Worth noting for this clonotype: Germline is not matched at one junction end, which may reflect a read error. This sequence joins TRBV27 and TRBJ1-1, with D possibly TRBD1 on 6 matching bases. Germline loops: CDR1 MNHEY, CDR2 SMNVEV (reference sequence). The CDR3 extends over 13 amino acids. CDR3 loop: CASSFWQGSEALF. CDR3 bases: TGTGCCAGCAGTTTTTGGCAGGGGAGTGAAGCTCTCTTT.

The chain employs TRBV5-1 and TRBJ2-1; 14 positions match TRBD2. This CDR3 region has 16 residues. Per germline, CDR1 SGHRS and CDR2 YFSETQ. J lost 5 bases, V lost 3 bases, and 4 bases had no gene match. The CDR3 DNA reads as TGCGCCAGCAGCTGGGGACTAGCGGGGGTAAACAATGAGCAGTTCTTC. This translates into CASSWGLAGVNNEQFF. Based on the CDR3 plus reference TRBV5-1 and TRBJ2-1, the full variable domain is KAGVTQTPRYLIKTRGQQVTLSCSPISGHRSVSWYQQTPGQGLQFLFEYFSETQRNKGNFPGRFSGRQFSNSRSEMNVSTLELGDSALYLCASSWGLAGVNNEQFFGPGTRLTVL.

There are many counts of this clonotype. The rearrangement uses TRBV6-1 and TRBJ1-5, with D maybe TRBD1 (5 bases). Per germline, CDR1 MNHNS and CDR2 SASEGT. The germline V and J ends were trimmed by 7 bases and 9 bases, with 16 bases remaining between them. CDR3 size: 13 residues. The CDR3 spells CASIGIGGVPQHF. CDR3 DNA: TGTGCCAGCATTGGTATCGGGGGGGTGCCCCAGCATTTT.

CDR3 amino acids: CARGGDWPIGSSYNEQFF. The CDR3 DNA reads as TGTGCCAGAGGGGGGGACTGGCCGATCGGGAGCTCCTACAATGAGCAGTTCTTC. The chain employs TRBV19 and TRBJ2-1; D is possibly TRBD2 (7 bases). Trimming pared 9 bases from V and 0 bases from J, leaving 24 bases between. Germline-derived CDR1 and CDR2 are LNHDA and SQIVND (reference sequence). This CDR3 is 18 amino acids long.